Described below is a single TCR beta chain sequence and its context. Original processing methods: Estimated nucleated cell counts came from reference gene primer amplification. Only in-frame clones appear in the TCRdb table, and some are missing; sequencing was by immunoSEQ multiplex PCR. D and trimming come from the DNA, and the V and J calls and clone size come from that table. The sample includes roughly 320,000 clones, 85% of them seen just once. This entry belongs to a study of blood T cell repertoires in COVID-19. Study as a whole: Spain, Italy and the United States supplied samples that represented acute and convalescent COVID-19. T cells, B-cell-depleted T cells, or PBMCs provided the cDNA or gDNA that served as material.

The CDR3 contains 14 residues. Trimming left V 4 bases short and J 5 bases short, with 14 bases between. CDR1 is ENHRY and CDR2 is SYGVKD in the germline V gene. This TCR was recovered from a human donor in a cohort sampled during active COVID-19. Sequenced: peripheral blood. The chain joins TRBV10-3 to TRBJ1-2; no clear D. CDR3 DNA: TGTGCCATCAGTGTGACACTTAAAGGTTATGGCTACACCTTC. It codes for CAISVTLKGYGYTF.